The rows below give T cell receptor beta chains drawn from one sample of a study of blood T cell repertoires in COVID-19. Sequenced by immunoSEQ multiplex PCR; TCRdb stores in-frame clones only, minus some. The data hold approximately 260,000 clones, with over 80% observed a single time. Material: peripheral blood. These receptors originate from a woman in her forties with acute or convalescent COVID-19. CDR3s leave out the opening cysteine and the closing phenylalanine or tryptophan.

v_call	j_call	cdr3_aa
TRBV4-1	TRBJ1-3	ASSQDVGRNSGNTIY
TRBV5-1	TRBJ1-1	ASRGQGGPEAF
TRBV9	TRBJ1-6	ASSVGAGSPLH
TRBV11-2	TRBJ2-1	ASSPVWTTNEQF
TRBV19	TRBJ1-5	ASSMWGESNQPQH
TRBV28	TRBJ1-2	ASTDRVGGYT
TRBV29-1	TRBJ1-4	SVVRGWGTNEKLF
TRBV9	TRBJ2-2	ASSVGGLVKGGELF
TRBV4-1	TRBJ1-6	ASSRQPSGLDNSPLH
TRBV2	TRBJ1-4	ASTRTGLSNEKLF
TRBV5-5	TRBJ1-1	ASSLSNRRTEAF
TRBV19	TRBJ2-2	ASTPGTHTGELF
TRBV18	TRBJ1-5	ASSPTGNQPQH
TRBV10-1	TRBJ1-3	ASLPGQGANMERNTIY
TRBV24-1	TRBJ1-3	ATSEGPGGTIY
TRBV30	TRBJ1-2	AWSARPGQGLGYT
TRBV7-9	TRBJ1-4	ASSRDRTNEKLF
TRBV7-8	TRBJ2-1	ASSGGTSGGARYNEQF
TRBV7-2	TRBJ1-1	ASSSLRVNTEAF
TRBV20-1	TRBJ2-1	SASALAGVPGNEQF
TRBV7-9	TRBJ1-2	ASSSTGGGYT
TRBV24-1	TRBJ1-2	ATSDPRAGGQGYT
TRBV4-1	TRBJ1-5	ASSQLPPELNQPQH
TRBV12-3/TRBV12-4	TRBJ1-2	ASSLGRGYGYT
TRBV5-1	TRBJ1-2	ASSGQGGNYGYT
TRBV5-4	TRBJ1-2	ASSRVGGFYGYT
TRBV10-1	TRBJ1-1	ASSEGPGGAEAF
TRBV18	TRBJ1-4	ASSLGATNEKLF
TRBV11-2	TRBJ2-5	ASSQNSGGEETQY
TRBV16	TRBJ1-4	ASSQRGEKLF
TRBV5-1	TRBJ1-5	ASSLVPLRLAGDQPQH
TRBV30	TRBJ1-2	AWTPGGMDYGYT
TRBV2	TRBJ1-2	ASSLGTTGNYGYT
TRBV3-1/TRBV3-2	TRBJ2-3	ASSLTSGGGQSTDTQY
TRBV24-1	TRBJ2-3	ATSGLAGSSTDTQY